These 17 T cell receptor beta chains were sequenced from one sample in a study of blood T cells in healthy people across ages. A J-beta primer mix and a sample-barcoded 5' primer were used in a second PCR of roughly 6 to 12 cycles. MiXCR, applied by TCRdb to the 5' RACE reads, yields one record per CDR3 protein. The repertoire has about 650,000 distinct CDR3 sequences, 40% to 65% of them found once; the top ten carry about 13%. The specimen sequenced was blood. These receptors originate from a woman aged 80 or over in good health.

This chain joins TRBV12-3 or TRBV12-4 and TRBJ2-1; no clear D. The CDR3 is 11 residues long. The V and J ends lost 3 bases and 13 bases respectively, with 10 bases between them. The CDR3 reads CASSLMETQFF. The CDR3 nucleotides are TGTGCCAGCAGTTTGATGGAGACCCAGTTCTTC.

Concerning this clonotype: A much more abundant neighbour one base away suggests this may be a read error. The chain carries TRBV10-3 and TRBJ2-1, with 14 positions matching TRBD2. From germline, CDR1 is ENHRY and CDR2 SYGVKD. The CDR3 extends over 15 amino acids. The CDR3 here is CTISEGTSGGNEQFF. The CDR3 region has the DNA TGTACCATCAGTGAAGGGACTAGCGGGGGTAATGAGCAGTTCTTC.

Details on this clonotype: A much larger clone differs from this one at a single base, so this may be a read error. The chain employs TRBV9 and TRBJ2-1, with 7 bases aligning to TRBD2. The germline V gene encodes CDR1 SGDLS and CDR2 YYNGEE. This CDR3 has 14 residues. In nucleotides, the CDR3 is TGTGCCAGCAGCGTGGCTAGCGGCTACACTGAGCAGTTCTTC. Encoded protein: CASSVASGYTEQFF.

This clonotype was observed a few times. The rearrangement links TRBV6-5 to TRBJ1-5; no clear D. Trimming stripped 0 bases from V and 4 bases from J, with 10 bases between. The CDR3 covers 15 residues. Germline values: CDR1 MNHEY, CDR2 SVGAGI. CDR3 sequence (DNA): TGTGCCAGCAGTTACTCTGCAGGAGTGAATCAGCCCCAGCATTTT. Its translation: CASSYSAGVNQPQHF.

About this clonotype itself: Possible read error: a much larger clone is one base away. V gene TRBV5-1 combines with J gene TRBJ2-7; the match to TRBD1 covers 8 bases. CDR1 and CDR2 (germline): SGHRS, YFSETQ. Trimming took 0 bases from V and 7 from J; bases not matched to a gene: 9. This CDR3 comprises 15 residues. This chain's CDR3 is CASSLEGQDYNEQYF. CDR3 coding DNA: TGCGCCAGCAGCTTGGAGGGACAGGACTACAATGAGCAGTACTTC. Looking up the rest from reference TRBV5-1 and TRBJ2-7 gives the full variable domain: KAGVTQTPRYLIKTRGQQVTLSCSPISGHRSVSWYQQTPGQGLQFLFEYFSETQRNKGNFPGRFSGRQFSNSRSEMNVSTLELGDSALYLCASSLEGQDYNEQYFGPGTRLTVT.

The CDR3 DNA reads TGTGCCAGCACCAGACAGGGGGGGAATGAGCAGTTCTTC. Amino acid sequence: CASTRQGGNEQFF. The chain is built from TRBV5-5 and TRBJ2-1; TRBD1 matches 9 bases. Germline V gives CDR1 SGHKS, CDR2 YYEKEE (reference sequence). J gave up 7 bases and V 6 bases, and 5 bases lay outside the gene matches. This CDR3 contains 13 residues.

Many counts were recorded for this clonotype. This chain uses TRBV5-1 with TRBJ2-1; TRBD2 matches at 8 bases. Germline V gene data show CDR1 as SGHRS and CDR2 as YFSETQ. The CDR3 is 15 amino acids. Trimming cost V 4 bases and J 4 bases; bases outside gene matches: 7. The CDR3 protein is CASSPEASGYNEQFF. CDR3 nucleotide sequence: TGCGCCAGCAGCCCGGAGGCTAGCGGGTACAATGAGCAGTTCTTC.

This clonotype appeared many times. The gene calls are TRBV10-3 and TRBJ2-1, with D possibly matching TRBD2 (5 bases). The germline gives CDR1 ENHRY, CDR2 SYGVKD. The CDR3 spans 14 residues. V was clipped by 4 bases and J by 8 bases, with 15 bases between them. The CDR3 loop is CAISAPGYRDEQFF. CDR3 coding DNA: TGTGCCATCAGTGCTCCGGGATATCGGGATGAGCAGTTCTTC.

For the CDR3, the DNA is TGTGCCAGCAGTGAGGAGCGTACCGGGGAGCTGTTTTTT. Its protein product is CASSEERTGELFF. The chain recombines TRBV2 with TRBJ2-2; the D is unclear. The CDR3 covers 13 residues. The germline V and J ends were trimmed by 3 bases and 5 bases, with 7 bases remaining between them. Germline V gene data show CDR1 as SNHLY and CDR2 as FYNNEI.

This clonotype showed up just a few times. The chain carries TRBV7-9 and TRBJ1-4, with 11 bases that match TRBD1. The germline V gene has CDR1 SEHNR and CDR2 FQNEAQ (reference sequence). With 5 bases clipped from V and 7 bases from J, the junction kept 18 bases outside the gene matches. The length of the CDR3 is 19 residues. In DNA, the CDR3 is TGTGCCAGCAGCCCCCGTGAACTCCGGACGGACAGGGGGCCTGAAAAACTGTTTTTT. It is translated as CASSPRELRTDRGPEKLFF. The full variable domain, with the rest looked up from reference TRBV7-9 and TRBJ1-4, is DTGVSQNPRHKITKRGQNVTFRCDPISEHNRLYWYRQTLGQGPEFLTYFQNEAQLEKSRLLSDRFSAERPKGSFSTLEIQRTEQGDSAMYLCASSPRELRTDRGPEKLFFGSGTQLSVL.

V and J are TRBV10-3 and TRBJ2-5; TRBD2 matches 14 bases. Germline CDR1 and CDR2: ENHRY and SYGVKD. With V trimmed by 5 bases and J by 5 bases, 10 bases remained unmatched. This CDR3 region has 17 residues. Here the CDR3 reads CAISPTSGGAFGETQYF. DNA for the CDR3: TGTGCCATCAGTCCGACTAGCGGGGGGGCCTTTGGGGAGACCCAGTACTTC.

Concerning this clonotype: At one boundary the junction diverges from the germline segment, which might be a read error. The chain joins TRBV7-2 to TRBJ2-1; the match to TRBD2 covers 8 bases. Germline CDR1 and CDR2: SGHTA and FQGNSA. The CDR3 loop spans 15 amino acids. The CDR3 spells CVSSLGGLGKYEQFF. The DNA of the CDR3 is TGTGTCAGCAGCTTAGGGGGACTAGGGAAATATGAGCAGTTCTTC.

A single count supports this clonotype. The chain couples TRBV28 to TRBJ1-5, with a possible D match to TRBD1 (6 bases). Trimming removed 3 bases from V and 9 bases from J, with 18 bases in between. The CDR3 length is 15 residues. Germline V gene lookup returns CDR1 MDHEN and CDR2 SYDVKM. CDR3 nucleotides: TGTGCCAGCAGTTTGCCCAGGGGCCTCAGCGGGCCCCAGCATTTT. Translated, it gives CASSLPRGLSGPQHF.

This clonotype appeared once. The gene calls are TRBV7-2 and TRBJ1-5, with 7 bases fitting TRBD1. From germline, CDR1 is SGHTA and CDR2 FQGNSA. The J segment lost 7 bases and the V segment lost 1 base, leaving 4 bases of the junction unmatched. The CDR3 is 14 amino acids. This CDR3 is CASSLGQGEQPQHF. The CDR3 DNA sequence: TGTGCCAGCAGCTTAGGACAGGGCGAACAGCCCCAGCATTTT.

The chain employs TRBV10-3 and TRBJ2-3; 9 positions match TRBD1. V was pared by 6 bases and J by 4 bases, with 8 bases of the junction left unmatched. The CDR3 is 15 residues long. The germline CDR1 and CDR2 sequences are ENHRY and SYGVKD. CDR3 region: CAISPGQGGPDTQYF. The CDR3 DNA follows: TGTGCCATCAGCCCGGGACAGGGTGGGCCAGATACGCAGTATTTT.

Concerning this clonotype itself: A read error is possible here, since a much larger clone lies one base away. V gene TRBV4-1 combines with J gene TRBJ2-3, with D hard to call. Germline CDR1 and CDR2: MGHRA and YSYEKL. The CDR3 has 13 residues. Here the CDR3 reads CASGQVKGHTQYF. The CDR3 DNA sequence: TGCGCCAGCGGCCAAGTAAAGGGTCATACGCAGTATTTT.

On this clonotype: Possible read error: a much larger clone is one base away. The CDR3 coding sequence is TGTGCCAGCAGCCCGACCGGGGGGTGTTTAGATACGCAGTATTTT. Amino acid sequence: CASSPTGGCLDTQYF. The chain recombines TRBV5-6 with TRBJ2-3; the match to TRBD2 covers 7 bases. V was clipped by 4 bases and J by 5 bases; unmatched bases: 10. Germline V gene sequence: CDR1 SGHDT, CDR2 YYEEEE. This CDR3 has 15 amino acids.